The rows below give T cell receptor beta chains drawn from one sample of a study of blood T cells in healthy people across ages. One entry per CDR3 protein, called by TCRdb with MiXCR from the 5' RACE reads. The table has 700,000 to 1,000,000 distinct CDR3 sequences, roughly 44% seen once; the top ten hold approximately 20%. Sequenced: blood. These receptors were obtained from a man aged 55 to 70 in good health. CDR3s include the opening cysteine and the closing phenylalanine or tryptophan. D genes are given only for firm matches. Expanded clones get a size class; other rows say once, few or many, or leave the size out.

D: .
V: TRBV11-2
J: TRBJ2-1
size: .
DNA: TGTGCCAGCAGCTTGGGACGGGCCGAGCAGTTCTTC
CDR3: CASSLGRAEQFF

D: .
V: TRBV5-1
J: TRBJ2-3
size: few
DNA: TGCGCCAGCAGCAGGGGAAGGCGGGGGCTCACAGATACGCAGTATTTT
CDR3: CASSRGRRGLTDTQYF

D: .
V: TRBV4-3
J: TRBJ1-2
size: .
DNA: TGCGCCAGCAGCCAAGACTTTCCCAGGGCTAACTATGGCTACACCTTC
CDR3: CASSQDFPRANYGYTF

D: TRBD1
V: TRBV6-1
J: TRBJ2-7
size: few
DNA: TGTGCCAGCAGTGACGGGACAGGGAAGCGCGAGCAGTACTTC
CDR3: CASSDGTGKREQYF

D: .
V: TRBV6-1
J: TRBJ2-7
size: .
DNA: TGTGCCAGCAGTGAATATGGGACATCTTACGAGCAGTACTTC
CDR3: CASSEYGTSYEQYF

D: .
V: TRBV9
J: TRBJ2-7
size: .
DNA: TGTGCCAGCAGCCCGACGGGGGGCGGTTCCTACGAGCAGTACTTC
CDR3: CASSPTGGGSYEQYF

D: TRBD2
V: TRBV7-8
J: TRBJ2-5
size: once
DNA: TGTGCCAGCAGCCAGACTAGCGGGGGGGAAGAGACCCAGTACTTC
CDR3: CASSQTSGGEETQYF

D: .
V: TRBV5-1
J: TRBJ2-5
size: .
DNA: TGCGCCAGCAGCTTGAAGGACAGCCTTGTGTGGGAGACCCAGTACTTC
CDR3: CASSLKDSLVWETQYF

D: .
V: TRBV6-5
J: TRBJ1-1
size: .
DNA: TGTGCCAGCAGTTACACCAGGGGCACTGAAGCTTTCTTT
CDR3: CASSYTRGTEAFF

D: .
V: TRBV12-3/TRBV12-4
J: TRBJ2-7
size: few
DNA: TGTGCCAGCAGTTTAAAACCAGGGCGCGAGCAGTACTTC
CDR3: CASSLKPGREQYF

D: TRBD2
V: TRBV7-2
J: TRBJ2-5
size: .
DNA: TGTGCCAGCAGCTTAGGGGACTATTCCCAAGAGACCCAGTACTTC
CDR3: CASSLGDYSQETQYF

D: .
V: TRBV7-2
J: TRBJ2-5
size: .
DNA: TGTGCCAGCAGCTTAGGGCTGGGGGTGGGCGAGACCCAGTACTTC
CDR3: CASSLGLGVGETQYF

D: .
V: TRBV6-8
J: TRBJ1-2
size: .
DNA: TGTGCCAGACTTCCCGCGAGTGGCTACACCTTC
CDR3: CARLPASGYTF

D: TRBD1
V: TRBV5-1
J: TRBJ2-3
size: once
DNA: TGCGCCAGCAGCGGGGGACAGGGAGGCGGAGATACGCAGTATTTT
CDR3: CASSGGQGGGDTQYF

D: TRBD2
V: TRBV25-1
J: TRBJ2-7
size: .
DNA: TGTGCCAGCAGTGAAACTAGCGGCTACTACAATGAGCAGTACTTC
CDR3: CASSETSGYYNEQYF

D: .
V: TRBV3-1
J: TRBJ1-2
size: .
DNA: TGTGCCAGCAGTCCCCCCGGGTCGGCAGATGGCAATGGCTACACCTTC
CDR3: CASSPPGSADGNGYTF

D: .
V: TRBV7-2
J: TRBJ1-6
size: few
DNA: TGTGCCAGCAGCTCGACACCGGGACGCTTAGGGTCACCCCTCCACTTT
CDR3: CASSSTPGRLGSPLHF

D: .
V: TRBV3-1
J: TRBJ1-2
size: many
DNA: TGTGCCAGCAGCCTCCGTTATGGCTACACCTTC
CDR3: CASSLRYGYTF

D: TRBD2
V: TRBV4-3
J: TRBJ2-7
size: .
DNA: TGCGCCAGCAGACAAGACCCTAGCGGCCCCTACGAGCAGTACTTC
CDR3: CASRQDPSGPYEQYF